This T cell receptor beta chain appears in the sequencing data of a study of CD8 T cells in ankylosing spondylitis. Study results and caveats: Among TCR beta sequences, a motif of under 10 highly homologous variants appeared characteristic of ankylosing spondylitis blood.

As for this clonotype: The antigen remains unidentified.

The CDR3 has 15 residues. The germline V gene encodes CDR1 SGHRS and CDR2 YFSETQ. The J segment lost 3 bases and the V segment lost 2 bases, leaving 4 bases of the junction unmatched. TCRdb used MiXCR to reprocess the 5' RACE reads, holding one entry per CDR3 protein. The sample carries 250,000 to 300,000 distinct CDR3 sequences, around 19% recorded once. The sequence came from a male donor with ankylosing spondylitis or in good health (not recorded which). Specimen: blood, either unsorted or a sorted T cell fraction (not recorded which). This chain connects TRBV5-1 to TRBJ2-3, with 9 bases matching TRBD2. As DNA, the CDR3 is TGCGCCAGCAGCTTTAGCGGGAGTTTTACAGATACGCAGTATTTT. It codes for CASSFSGSFTDTQYF.